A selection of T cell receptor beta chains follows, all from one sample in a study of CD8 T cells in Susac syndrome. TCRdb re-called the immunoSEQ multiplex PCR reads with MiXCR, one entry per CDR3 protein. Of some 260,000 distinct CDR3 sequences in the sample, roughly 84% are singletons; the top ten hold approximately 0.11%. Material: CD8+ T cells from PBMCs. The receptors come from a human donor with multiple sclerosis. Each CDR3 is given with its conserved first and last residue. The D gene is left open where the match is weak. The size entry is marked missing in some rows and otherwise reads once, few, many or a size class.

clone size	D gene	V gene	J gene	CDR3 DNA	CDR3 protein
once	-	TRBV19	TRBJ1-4	TGTGCCAGTAGTATCGATGAAAAACTGTTTTTT	CASSIDEKLFF
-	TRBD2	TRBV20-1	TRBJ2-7	TGCAGTGCTAGAGCTTCTAGCGGGATAGACTACGAGCAGTACTTC	CSARASSGIDYEQYF
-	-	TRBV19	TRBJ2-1	TGTGCCAGTAATGTAGCTAGCGAAGTATATGAGCAGTTCTTC	CASNVASEVYEQFF
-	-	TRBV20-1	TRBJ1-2	TGCAGTGCTAGAGATAAGTCTACATGGCGCCGGGGCTACACCTTC	CSARDKSTWRRGYTF
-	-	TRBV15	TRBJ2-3	TGTGCCCTAGGGAGCGGGCCTAAGATGGTCGATACGCAGTATTTT	CALGSGPKMVDTQYF
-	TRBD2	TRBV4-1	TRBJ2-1	TGCGCCAGCAGCCAAGATCCTAGCGGGAGATTCTACAATGAGCAGTTCTTC	CASSQDPSGRFYNEQFF
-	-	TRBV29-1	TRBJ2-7	TGCAGCGCAGTCCCGGGACGTGCCTACGAGCAGTACTTC	CSAVPGRAYEQYF
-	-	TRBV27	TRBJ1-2	TGTGCCAGCCTTTCTCGCGGGGGCGCCCATGGCTACACCTTC	CASLSRGGAHGYTF
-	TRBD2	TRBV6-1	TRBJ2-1	TGTGCCAGCAACGGCCGAACTAGCGGGGGCTCCTACAATGAGCAGTTCTTC	CASNGRTSGGSYNEQFF
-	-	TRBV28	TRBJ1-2	TGTGCCAGCAGTCTTTTAGACTCAACGAACTATGGCTACACCTTC	CASSLLDSTNYGYTF
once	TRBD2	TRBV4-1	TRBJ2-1	TGCGCCAGCAGCCAAGATACCCCGACTAGCGGGAGCTACAATGAGCAGTTCTTC	CASSQDTPTSGSYNEQFF
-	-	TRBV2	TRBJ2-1	TGTGCCAGTATAGCCTTCCCAAGGGAGAGCTCCTACAATGAGCAGTTCTTC	CASIAFPRESSYNEQFF
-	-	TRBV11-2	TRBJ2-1	TGTGCCAGCAGCTATAACAGGGACCCCTCCTACAATGAGCAGTTCTTC	CASSYNRDPSYNEQFF
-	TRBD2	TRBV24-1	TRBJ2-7	TGTGCCACCAGTGATTTTAGCGGGAGGGACTTCTACGAGCAGTACTTC	CATSDFSGRDFYEQYF
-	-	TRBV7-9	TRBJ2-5	TGTGCCAGCAGCCCACTGGGGAAGACCCAGTACTTC	CASSPLGKTQYF
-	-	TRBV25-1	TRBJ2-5	TGTGCCAGCATAGGACAGAAAGAGACCCAGTACTTC	CASIGQKETQYF
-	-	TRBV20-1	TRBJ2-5	TGCAGTGCTTTCTTGGCGGGAGAGACCCAGTACTTC	CSAFLAGETQYF
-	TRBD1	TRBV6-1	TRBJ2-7	TGTGCCAGCAGTTGGGGACAGGGGACCTACGAGCAGTACTTC	CASSWGQGTYEQYF
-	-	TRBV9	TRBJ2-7	TGTGCCAGCAGCGTTGGGGGCGAGCAGTACTTC	CASSVGGEQYF
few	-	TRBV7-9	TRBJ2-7	TGTGCCAGCAGCTCCCTTGACTACGAGCAGTACTTC	CASSSLDYEQYF
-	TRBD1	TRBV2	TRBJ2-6	TGTGCCAGCAGGGACAGGGAAAAATACTCTGGGGCCAACGTCCTGACTTTC	CASRDREKYSGANVLTF
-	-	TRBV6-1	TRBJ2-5	TGTGCCAGCAGTGAATCGCTGCGGCGCCAAGAGACCCAGTACTTC	CASSESLRRQETQYF
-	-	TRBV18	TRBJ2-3	TGTGCCAGCCTAGGAACCGGGACGACTAGCACAGATACGCAGTATTTT	CASLGTGTTSTDTQYF
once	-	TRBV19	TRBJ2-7	TGTGCCAGTAGTCACCAGCCTGGTAGCTCCTACGAGCAGTACTTC	CASSHQPGSSYEQYF
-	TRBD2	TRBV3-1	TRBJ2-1	TGTGCCAGCAGCCAAGGCCTTGGACTAGCGGGAGGGCTGTATAATGAGCGGTTCTTC	CASSQGLGLAGGLYNERFF
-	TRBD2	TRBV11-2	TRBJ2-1	TGTGCCAGCAGCCCCTCCGAGGGGCTAGCGGGGGGATACAATGAGCAGTTCTTC	CASSPSEGLAGGYNEQFF
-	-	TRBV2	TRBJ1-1	TGTGCCAGCAGGTATCCTGGACAGAACACTGAAGCTTTCTTT	CASRYPGQNTEAFF
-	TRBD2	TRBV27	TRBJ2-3	TGTGCCAGCTTACCATTTTATAGCGGGACTAGCACAGATACGCAGTATTTT	CASLPFYSGTSTDTQYF
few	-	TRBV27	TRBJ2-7	TGTGCCAGCAGCCCCGACGTGAATGGCTACGAGCAGTACTTC	CASSPDVNGYEQYF
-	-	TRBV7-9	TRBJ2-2	TGTGCCAGCAGCCAGCGGCCCCAGGGTAAAGCGAACACCGGGGAGCTGTTTTTT	CASSQRPQGKANTGELFF
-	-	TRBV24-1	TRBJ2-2	TGTGCCACCAGTGATTGGCCCCTTGAAAGGCCTCGGGGAGCTGTTTTT	CATSDWPLERPRGAVF
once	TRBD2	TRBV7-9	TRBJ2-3	TGTGCCAGCAGCTTAGCAGCGGGAGAATTGGCAGATACGCAGTATTTT	CASSLAAGELADTQYF
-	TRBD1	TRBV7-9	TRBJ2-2	TGTGCCAGCAGCCCCAGGGGGCCCGGTACCGGGGAGCTGTTTTTT	CASSPRGPGTGELFF
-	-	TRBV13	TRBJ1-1	TGTGCCAGCAGCCTCGGGACACAGGGCGCTGAAGCTTTCTTT	CASSLGTQGAEAFF
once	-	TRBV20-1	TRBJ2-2	TGCAGTGCCGAGGTTCTATACACCGGGGAGCTGTTTTTT	CSAEVLYTGELFF
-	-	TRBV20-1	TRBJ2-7	TGCAGTGCTCGGGACGGACACGAGCAGTACTTC	CSARDGHEQYF
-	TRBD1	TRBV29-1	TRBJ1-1	TGCAGCGTGTGGGGGACAGGGCGGATGAACACTGAAGCTTTCTTT	CSVWGTGRMNTEAFF